This T cell receptor beta chain is drawn from a study of regulatory dendritic cells for organ transplantation. Findings of the study overall: Alloreactive memory CD8+ T cell pools varied considerably between individuals. Regulatory dendritic cells appeared to expand memory CD8+ clones less than mature ones. Naive CD4+ and CD8+ repertoires were highly diverse; memory CD8+ was most oligoclonal.

Germline assignment: CDR1 SNHLY and CDR2 FYNNEI. V lost 7 bases and J 8 bases, leaving 18 bases between the germline ends. CDR3 length: 14 amino acids. This table comes from immunoSEQ multiplex PCR, and its TCRdb copy is limited to in-frame clones, with some not included. The data hold about 29,000 clones, with 75% to 80% observed a single time. Turning to this clone: The antigen is undetermined.

Sequenced material: memory CD4+ T cells from blood. Stated subset: CD45RO+ memory T cells. The TCR sequence derives from a human donor in good health. This chain connects TRBV2 to TRBJ2-1; unclear D gene. In DNA form, the CDR3 reads TGTGCCAGCAACTCTTTATATCTAGACGATGAGCAGTTCTTC. It translates to CASNSLYLDDEQFF.